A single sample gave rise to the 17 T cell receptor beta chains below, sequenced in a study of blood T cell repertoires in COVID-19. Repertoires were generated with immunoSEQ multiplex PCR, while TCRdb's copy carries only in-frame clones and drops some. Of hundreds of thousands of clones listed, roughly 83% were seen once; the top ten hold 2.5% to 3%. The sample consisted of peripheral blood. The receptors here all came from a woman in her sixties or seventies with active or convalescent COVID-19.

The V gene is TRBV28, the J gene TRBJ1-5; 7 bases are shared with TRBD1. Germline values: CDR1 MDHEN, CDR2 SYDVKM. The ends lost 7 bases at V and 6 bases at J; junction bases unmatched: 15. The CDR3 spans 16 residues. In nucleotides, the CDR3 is TGTGCCAGCACTACACTCGACAGGGCCCCACCTCAGCCCCAGCATTTT. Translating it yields CASTTLDRAPPQPQHF.

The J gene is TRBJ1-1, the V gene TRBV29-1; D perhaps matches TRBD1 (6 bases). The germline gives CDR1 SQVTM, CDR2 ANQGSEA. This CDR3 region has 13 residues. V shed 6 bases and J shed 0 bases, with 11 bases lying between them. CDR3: CSVGEGVNTEAFF. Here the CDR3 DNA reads TGCAGCGTGGGAGAGGGGGTGAACACTGAAGCTTTCTTT.

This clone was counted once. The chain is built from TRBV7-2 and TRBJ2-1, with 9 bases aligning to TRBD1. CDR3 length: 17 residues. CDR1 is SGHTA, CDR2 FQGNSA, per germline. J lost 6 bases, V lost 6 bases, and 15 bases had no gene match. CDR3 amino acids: CASRPRSQGAWGNEQFF. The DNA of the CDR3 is TGTGCCAGCAGACCTCGATCACAGGGGGCCTGGGGCAATGAGCAGTTCTTC.

This CDR3 is CASRYTGTVETQYF. DNA for the CDR3: TGTGCCAGCAGGTATACAGGGACCGTGGAGACCCAGTACTTC. V and J are TRBV6-5 and TRBJ2-5; the D gene is possibly TRBD1 (6 bases). The germline V and J ends were trimmed by 6 bases and 5 bases, with 16 bases remaining between them. Germline assignment: CDR1 MNHEY and CDR2 SVGAGI. This CDR3 is 14 amino acids long.

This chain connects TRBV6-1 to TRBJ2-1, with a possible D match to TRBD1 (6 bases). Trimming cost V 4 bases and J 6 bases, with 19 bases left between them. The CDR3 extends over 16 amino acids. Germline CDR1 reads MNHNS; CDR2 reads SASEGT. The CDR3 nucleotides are TGTGCCAGCAGTGCTGACAGGTCCCTTGGCCTCAATGAGCAGTTCTTC. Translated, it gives CASSADRSLGLNEQFF.

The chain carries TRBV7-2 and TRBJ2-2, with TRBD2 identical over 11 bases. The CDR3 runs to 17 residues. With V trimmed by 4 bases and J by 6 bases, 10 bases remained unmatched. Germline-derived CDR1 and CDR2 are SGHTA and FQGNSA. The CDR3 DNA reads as TGTGCCAGCAGCTCGCACCTCCTGACTAGCGGGGCCGGGGAGCTGTTTTTT. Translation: CASSSHLLTSGAGELFF.

The CDR3 DNA follows: TGCGCCAGCAGCCAGCACCGGGACAGGGGGTTGTACTTC. Translated: CASSQHRDRGLYF. This chain connects TRBV4-3 to TRBJ2-4, with 11 bases lining up with TRBD1. The CDR3 is 13 residues long. The trim removed 3 bases at V and 15 bases at J, leaving 7 bases unmatched. CDR1 and CDR2 from the germline V gene are LGHNA and YSLEER.

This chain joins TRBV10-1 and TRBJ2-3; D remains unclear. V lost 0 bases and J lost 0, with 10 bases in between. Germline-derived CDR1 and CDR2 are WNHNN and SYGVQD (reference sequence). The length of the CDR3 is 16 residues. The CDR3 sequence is CASSESGGTSTDTQYF. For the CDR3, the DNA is TGCGCCAGCAGTGAGTCCGGCGGAACTAGCACAGATACGCAGTATTTT.

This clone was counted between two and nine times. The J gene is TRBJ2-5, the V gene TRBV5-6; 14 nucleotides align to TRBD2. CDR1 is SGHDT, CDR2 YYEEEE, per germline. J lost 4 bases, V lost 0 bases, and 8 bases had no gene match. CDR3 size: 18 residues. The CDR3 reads CASSLEGLAGVDRETQYF. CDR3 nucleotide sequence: TGTGCCAGCAGCTTGGAGGGACTAGCGGGAGTGGACCGAGAGACCCAGTACTTC.

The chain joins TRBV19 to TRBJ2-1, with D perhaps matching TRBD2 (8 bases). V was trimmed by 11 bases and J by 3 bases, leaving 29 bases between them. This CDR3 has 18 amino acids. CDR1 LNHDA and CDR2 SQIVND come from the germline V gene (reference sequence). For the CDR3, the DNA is TGTGCCGCCGGGAGGGGGATAGGGGGCGGCCGAAACTACAATGAGCAGTTCTTC. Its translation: CAAGRGIGGGRNYNEQFF.

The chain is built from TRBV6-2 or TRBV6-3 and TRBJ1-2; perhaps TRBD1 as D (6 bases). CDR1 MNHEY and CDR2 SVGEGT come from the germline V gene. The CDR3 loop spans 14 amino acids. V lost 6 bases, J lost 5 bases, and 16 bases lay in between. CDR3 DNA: TGTGCCAGCAGCGACGACAGGTCGGGTTATGGCTACACCTTC. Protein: CASSDDRSGYGYTF.

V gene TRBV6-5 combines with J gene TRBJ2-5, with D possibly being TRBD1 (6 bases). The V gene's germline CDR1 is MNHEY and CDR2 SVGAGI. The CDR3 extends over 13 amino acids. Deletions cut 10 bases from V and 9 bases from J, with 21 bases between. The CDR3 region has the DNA TGTGCCACCTCCGGGACAACCATGTCGGCCCAGTACTTC. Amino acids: CATSGTTMSAQYF.

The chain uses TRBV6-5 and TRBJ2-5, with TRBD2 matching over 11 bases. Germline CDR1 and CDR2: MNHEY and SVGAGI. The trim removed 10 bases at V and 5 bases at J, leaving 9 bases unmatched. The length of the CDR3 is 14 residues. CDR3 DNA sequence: TGTGCCACCCTACTAGCGGGAGTTTCCGAGACCCAGTACTTC. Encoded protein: CATLLAGVSETQYF.

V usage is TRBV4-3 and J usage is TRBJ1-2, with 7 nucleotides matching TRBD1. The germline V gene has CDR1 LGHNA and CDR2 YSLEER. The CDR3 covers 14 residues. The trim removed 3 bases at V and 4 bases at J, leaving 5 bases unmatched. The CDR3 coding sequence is TGCGCCAGCAGCCAGGGACAGTCATCCTATGGCTACACCTTC. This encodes CASSQGQSSYGYTF.

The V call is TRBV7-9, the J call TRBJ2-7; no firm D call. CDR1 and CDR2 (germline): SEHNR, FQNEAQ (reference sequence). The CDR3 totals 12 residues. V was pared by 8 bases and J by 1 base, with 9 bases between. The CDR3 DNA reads TGTGCCAGCGGCAGATCATCCTACGAGCAGTACTTC. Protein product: CASGRSSYEQYF. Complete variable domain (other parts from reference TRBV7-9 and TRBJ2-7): DTGVSQNPRHKITKRGQNVTFRCDPISEHNRLYWYRQTLGQGPEFLTYFQNEAQLEKSRLLSDRFSAERPKGSFSTLEIQRTEQGDSAMYLCASGRSSYEQYFGPGTRLTVT.

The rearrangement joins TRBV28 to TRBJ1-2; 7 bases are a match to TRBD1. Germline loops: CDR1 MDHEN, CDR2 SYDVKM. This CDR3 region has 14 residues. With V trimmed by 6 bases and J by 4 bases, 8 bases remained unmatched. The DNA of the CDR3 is TGTGCCAGCAGGATGACAGGGACCACCTATGGCTACACCTTC. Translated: CASRMTGTTYGYTF.

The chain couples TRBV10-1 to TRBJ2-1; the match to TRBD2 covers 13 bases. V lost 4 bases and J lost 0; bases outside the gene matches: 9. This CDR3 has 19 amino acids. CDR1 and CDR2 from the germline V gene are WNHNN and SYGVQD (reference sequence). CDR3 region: CASSAGGLAGATSYNEQFF. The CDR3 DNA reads TGCGCCAGCAGTGCAGGAGGACTAGCGGGAGCGACCTCCTACAATGAGCAGTTCTTC.